The 12 T cell receptor beta chains presented below share a single source sample, sequenced in a study of Ad26.COV2.S vaccination and SARS-CoV-2 variants. Described treatment: 19 received Ad26.COV2.S at low or high dose, single or two shots; about 5 received placebo; per-sample allocation not given. Sampling occurred on day 63 after the first vaccine or placebo injection. Clones were read by immunoSEQ multiplex PCR, and TCRdb kept only the in-frame ones, dropping some. The sample holds 350,000 to 450,000 clones; around 87% are singletons and the top ten take about 3.4%. This sample comprised peripheral blood, obtained in a trial of Ad26.COV2.S vaccine versus placebo. Receptors originate from a person aged 18-65 years who received the Ad26.COV2.S COVID-19 vaccine or a placebo.

The CDR3 bases are TGCGCCAGCAGCTTGGTTGGGACTAATGAAAAACTGTTTTTT. It is translated as CASSLVGTNEKLFF. This rearrangement joins TRBV5-1 to TRBJ1-4; D uncertain. Between the trimmed V and J ends, which lost 0 bases and 2 bases, there was a span of 5 bases. The CDR3 has 14 residues. Germline CDR1 and CDR2: SGHRS and YFSETQ. Full variable domain (rest looked up from reference TRBV5-1 and TRBJ1-4): KAGVTQTPRYLIKTRGQQVTLSCSPISGHRSVSWYQQTPGQGLQFLFEYFSETQRNKGNFPGRFSGRQFSNSRSEMNVSTLELGDSALYLCASSLVGTNEKLFFGSGTQLSVL.

V is TRBV19 and J is TRBJ1-2; tentative D call: TRBD1 (6 bases). This CDR3 has 16 amino acids. V was clipped by 3 bases and J by 2 bases, with 16 bases between them. The germline gives CDR1 LNHDA, CDR2 SQIVND (reference sequence). The CDR3 DNA follows: TGTGCCAGTAGTATGATCTCCGGGACAAGCAACTATGGCTACACCTTC. Protein: CASSMISGTSNYGYTF.

The chain carries TRBV18 and TRBJ2-7; D not resolved. Trimming cost V 2 bases and J 0 bases, with 11 bases left between them. CDR3 length: 15 residues. Germline V gene sequence: CDR1 KGHSH, CDR2 LQKENI. This CDR3 is CASSPEVAPSYEQYF. For the CDR3, the DNA is TGTGCCAGCTCACCAGAGGTCGCCCCCTCCTACGAGCAGTACTTC.

This clone appeared a single time. The chain recombines TRBV10-3 with TRBJ1-2; no reliable D call. Germline lookup yields CDR1 ENHRY and CDR2 SYGVKD. CDR3 length equals 12 residues. With 3 bases removed from V and 2 bases from J, the gap between germline ends came to 4 bases. The CDR3 sequence: CAISDSNYGYTF. The CDR3 DNA reads as TGTGCCATCAGTGACTCGAACTATGGCTACACCTTC.

Only one count was recorded for this clone. The J gene is TRBJ1-4, the V gene TRBV19, with 8 bases lining up with TRBD1. Germline-derived CDR1 and CDR2 are LNHDA and SQIVND (reference sequence). The CDR3 length is 12 residues. J was trimmed by 16 bases and V by 5 bases; bases with no gene match: 9. This CDR3 reads CASSLTGARKFF. The CDR3 DNA sequence: TGTGCCAGTAGTCTGACAGGGGCTCGAAAGTTTTTT. The whole variable domain, filled in from reference TRBV19 and TRBJ1-4, reads DGGITQSPKYLFRKEGQNVTLSCEQNLNHDAMYWYRQDPGQGLRLIYYSQIVNDFQKGDIAEGYSVSREKKESFPLTVTSAQKNPTAFYLCASSLTGARKFFGSGTQLSVL.

This clone has more than one count but fewer than ten. This chain connects TRBV11-2 to TRBJ1-2, with 7 bases that match TRBD1. V lost 6 bases, J lost 2 bases, and 6 bases stayed unmatched. Germline V gene lookup returns CDR1 SGHAT and CDR2 FQNNGV. The CDR3 is 14 amino acids. CDR3 nucleotides: TGTGCCAGCAGTTACCGGGACAGCAACTATGGCTACACCTTC. Translated: CASSYRDSNYGYTF.

The chain combines TRBV7-2 with TRBJ2-3; TRBD2 matches 9 bases. Germline trimming cut 4 bases from V and 6 bases from J; bases unmatched to any gene: 8. Germline CDR1 SGHTA, CDR2 FQGNSA. There are 15 residues in the CDR3. This CDR3 reads CASSYGSGGGDTQYF. In DNA, the CDR3 is TGTGCCAGCAGCTACGGTAGCGGGGGTGGTGATACGCAGTATTTT.

The CDR3 nucleotides read TGTGCCAGCAGCCGAGAGACAGGTCCGGTGGGGAACACTGAAGCTTTCTTT. It codes for CASSRETGPVGNTEAFF. The chain links TRBV4-2 to TRBJ1-1; TRBD1 is a possible D gene (6 bases). Trimming shortened V by 4 bases and J by 1 base, and 19 bases separated the two germline ends. CDR3 length: 17 residues. CDR1 and CDR2 from the germline V gene are LGHNA and YNFKEQ.

This clone has only a few counts. J is TRBJ1-6 and V is TRBV4-1, with D uncertain. Trimming removed 0 bases at V and 6 bases at J, with 6 bases between. CDR1 and CDR2 from the germline V gene are MGHRA and YSYEKL. The CDR3 contains 14 residues. In DNA form, the CDR3 reads TGCGCCAGCAGCCAAGAAAGGCTTAATTCACCCCTCCACTTT. It translates to CASSQERLNSPLHF.

In this sample, this clone turned up a few times. This chain links TRBV7-9 with TRBJ1-2, with D perhaps matching TRBD1 (5 bases). Trimming left V 3 bases short and J 2 bases short, with 7 bases between. The CDR3 is 13 residues long. The germline CDR1 and CDR2 sequences are SEHNR and FQNEAQ (reference sequence). CDR3 region: CASSFTGNYGYTF. DNA of the CDR3: TGTGCCAGCAGCTTTACAGGCAACTATGGCTACACCTTC.

The chain has TRBV30 and TRBJ1-2; D is undetermined. Germline V gene sequence: CDR1 GTSNPN, CDR2 SVGIG (reference sequence). Between the trimmed V and J ends, which lost 3 bases and 3 bases, there was a span of 11 bases. The CDR3 loop spans 13 amino acids. The CDR3 spells CAWSANIYYGYTF. The CDR3 region has the DNA TGTGCCTGGAGCGCTAACATCTACTATGGCTACACCTTC.

The table lists this clone with a count of one. V is TRBV5-1 and J is TRBJ2-3, with TRBD2 matching 14 bases. Losses at the gene ends were 4 bases for V and 4 bases for J; bases not matched to a gene: 2. The CDR3 totals 15 residues. The germline CDR1 and CDR2 sequences are SGHRS and YFSETQ. The CDR3 loop is CASSMGLAGADTQYF. The DNA for the CDR3 is TGCGCCAGCAGCATGGGACTAGCGGGGGCAGATACGCAGTATTTT.